This T cell receptor (beta chain) appears in the sequencing data of a study of T cells in Graves' hyperthyroidism and ophthalmopathy. This clonotype was seen at least ten times. The TCR beta CDR3 regions underwent amplification using RNA transcripts as the source. HTBI primers were the set used in a first-round RT-PCR of the TCR CDR3. TCRdb fed the multiplex PCR reads into MiXCR, producing one record per CDR3 protein. This sample has roughly 520,000 distinct CDR3 sequences, with around a quarter found just once. Uncontrolled infection, other autoimmune disease, pregnancy and lactation each barred patients from inclusion. CDR1 LNHDA and CDR2 SQIVND come from the germline V gene (reference sequence). The J segment lost 1 base and the V segment lost 5 bases, leaving 9 bases of the junction unmatched. This CDR3 region has 16 residues.

The sequencing input was blood. The chain uses TRBV19 and TRBJ1-1; 8 bases line up with TRBD1. This receptor was obtained from a woman in her twenties or thirties with Graves' ophthalmopathy. CDR3 sequence reads: CASSGRPGTGNTEAFF. The CDR3 DNA reads TGTGCCAGTAGTGGCCGACCCGGGACAGGGAACACTGAAGCTTTCTTT.